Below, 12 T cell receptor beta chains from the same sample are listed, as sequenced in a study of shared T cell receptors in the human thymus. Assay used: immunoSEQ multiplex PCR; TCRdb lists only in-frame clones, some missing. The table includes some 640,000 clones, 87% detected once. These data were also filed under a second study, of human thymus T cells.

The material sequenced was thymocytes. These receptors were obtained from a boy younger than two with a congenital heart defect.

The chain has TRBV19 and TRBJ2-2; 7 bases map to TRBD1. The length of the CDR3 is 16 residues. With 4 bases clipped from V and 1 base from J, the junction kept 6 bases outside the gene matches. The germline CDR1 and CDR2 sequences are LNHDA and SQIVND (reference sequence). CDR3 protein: CASSTGQVMNTGELFF. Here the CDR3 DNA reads TGTGCCAGTAGTACAGGACAGGTGATGAACACCGGGGAGCTGTTTTTT.

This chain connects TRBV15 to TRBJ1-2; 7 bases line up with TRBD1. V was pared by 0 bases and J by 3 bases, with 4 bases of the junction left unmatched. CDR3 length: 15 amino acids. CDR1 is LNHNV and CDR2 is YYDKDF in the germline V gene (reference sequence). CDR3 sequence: CATSREEGAHYGYTF. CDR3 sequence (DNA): TGTGCCACCAGCAGAGAGGAGGGGGCACACTATGGCTACACCTTC.

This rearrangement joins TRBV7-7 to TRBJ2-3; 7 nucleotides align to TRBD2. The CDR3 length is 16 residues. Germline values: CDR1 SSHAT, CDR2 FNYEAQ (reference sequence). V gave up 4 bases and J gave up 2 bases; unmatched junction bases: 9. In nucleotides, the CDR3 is TGTGCCAGCAGCTCCGACGATGCGGGAGACACAGATACGCAGTATTTT. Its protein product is CASSSDDAGDTDTQYF.

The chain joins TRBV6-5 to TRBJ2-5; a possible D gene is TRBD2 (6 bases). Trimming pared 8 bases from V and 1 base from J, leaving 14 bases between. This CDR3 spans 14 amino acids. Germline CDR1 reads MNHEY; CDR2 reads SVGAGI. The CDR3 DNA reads TGTGCCAGCCCCAATAGCGGTTTCCAAGAGACCCAGTACTTC. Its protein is CASPNSGFQETQYF.

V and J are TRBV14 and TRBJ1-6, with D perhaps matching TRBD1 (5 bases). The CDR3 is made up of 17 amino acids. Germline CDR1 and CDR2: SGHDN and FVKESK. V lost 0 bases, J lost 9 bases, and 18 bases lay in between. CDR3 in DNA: TGTGCCAGCAGCCAAGAATCCCCCCGGGGGTTGACTTCACCCCTCCACTTT. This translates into CASSQESPRGLTSPLHF.

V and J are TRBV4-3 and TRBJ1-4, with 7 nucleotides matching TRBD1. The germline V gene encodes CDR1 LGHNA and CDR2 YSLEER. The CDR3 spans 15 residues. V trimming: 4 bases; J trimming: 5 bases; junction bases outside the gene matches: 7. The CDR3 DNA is TGCGCCAGCAGCCTGCGGGACAGAAGAAATGAAAAACTGTTTTTT. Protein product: CASSLRDRRNEKLFF.

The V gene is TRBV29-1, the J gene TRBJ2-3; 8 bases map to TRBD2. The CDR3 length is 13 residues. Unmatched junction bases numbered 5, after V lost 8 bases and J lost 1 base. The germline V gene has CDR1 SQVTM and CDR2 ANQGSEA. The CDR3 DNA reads TGCAGCTTTAGCGGGGCTCGCACAGATACGCAGTATTTT. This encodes CSFSGARTDTQYF.

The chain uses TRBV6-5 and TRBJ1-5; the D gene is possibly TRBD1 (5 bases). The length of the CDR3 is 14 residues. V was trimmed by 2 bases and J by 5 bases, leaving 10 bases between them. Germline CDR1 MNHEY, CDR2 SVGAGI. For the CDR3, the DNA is TGTGCCAGCAGTTACCGGGGGGAGGATCAGCCCCAGCATTTT. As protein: CASSYRGEDQPQHF.

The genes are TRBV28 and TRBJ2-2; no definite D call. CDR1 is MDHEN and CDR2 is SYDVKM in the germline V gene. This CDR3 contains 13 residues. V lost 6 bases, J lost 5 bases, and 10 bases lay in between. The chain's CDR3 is CASRKTGTGELFF. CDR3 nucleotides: TGTGCCAGCAGGAAAACCGGGACCGGGGAGCTGTTTTTT.

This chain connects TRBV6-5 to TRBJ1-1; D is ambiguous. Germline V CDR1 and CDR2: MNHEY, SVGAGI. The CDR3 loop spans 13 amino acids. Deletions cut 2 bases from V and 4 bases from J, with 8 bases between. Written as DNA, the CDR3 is TGTGCCAGCAGTTACACGAGTTGCACTGAAGCTTTCTTT. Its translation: CASSYTSCTEAFF.

CDR3: CASSLAREFFPKETQYF. Written as DNA, the CDR3 is TGCGCCAGCAGCTTGGCGCGGGAGTTTTTTCCCAAAGAGACCCAGTACTTC. This chain connects TRBV5-1 to TRBJ2-5, with 7 bases fitting TRBD2. Trimming removed 0 bases from V and 3 bases from J; junction bases left unmatched: 11. The germline gives CDR1 SGHRS, CDR2 YFSETQ. This CDR3 has 17 residues.

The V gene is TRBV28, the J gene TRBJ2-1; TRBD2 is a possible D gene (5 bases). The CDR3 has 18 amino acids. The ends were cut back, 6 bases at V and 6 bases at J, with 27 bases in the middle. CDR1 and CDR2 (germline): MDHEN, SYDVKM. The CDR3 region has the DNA TGTGCCAGCAGCCCCCACCCGGGAAATAAAACTCGTACCAATGAGCAGTTCTTC. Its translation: CASSPHPGNKTRTNEQFF.